This TCR beta chain came from a study of glioma-infiltrating T cells after dendritic cell vaccination. The wider study: Dendritic cell vaccination trial patients had either newly diagnosed or recurrent glioblastoma. At biweekly intervals, patients got three intradermal dendritic cell vaccine injections.

CDR1 MNHEY and CDR2 SVGAGI come from the germline V gene. The V gene lost 2 bases and the J gene lost 4 bases, with 15 bases spanning the gap. There are 16 residues in the CDR3. The time point: after dendritic cell vaccination, including at tumor progression/relapse. Patients had residual fresh-frozen tumor tissue and more than two years of survival data. The table lists this clone with a count of one. The data were produced by immunoSEQ multiplex PCR, yet TCRdb's version contains in-frame clones alone and is incomplete. Of around 60,000 clones in the sample, around 86% are singletons; the top ten hold under 14%.

This TCR was recovered from a human donor with glioblastoma. This chain links TRBV6-5 with TRBJ2-1; TRBD2 is a possible D gene (6 bases). The sample in question was blood, obtained after dendritic cell vaccination. CDR3 DNA: TGTGCCAGCAGTTACCCTAGACTAGAAGGGTACAATGAGCAGTTCTTC. Protein product: CASSYPRLEGYNEQFF.